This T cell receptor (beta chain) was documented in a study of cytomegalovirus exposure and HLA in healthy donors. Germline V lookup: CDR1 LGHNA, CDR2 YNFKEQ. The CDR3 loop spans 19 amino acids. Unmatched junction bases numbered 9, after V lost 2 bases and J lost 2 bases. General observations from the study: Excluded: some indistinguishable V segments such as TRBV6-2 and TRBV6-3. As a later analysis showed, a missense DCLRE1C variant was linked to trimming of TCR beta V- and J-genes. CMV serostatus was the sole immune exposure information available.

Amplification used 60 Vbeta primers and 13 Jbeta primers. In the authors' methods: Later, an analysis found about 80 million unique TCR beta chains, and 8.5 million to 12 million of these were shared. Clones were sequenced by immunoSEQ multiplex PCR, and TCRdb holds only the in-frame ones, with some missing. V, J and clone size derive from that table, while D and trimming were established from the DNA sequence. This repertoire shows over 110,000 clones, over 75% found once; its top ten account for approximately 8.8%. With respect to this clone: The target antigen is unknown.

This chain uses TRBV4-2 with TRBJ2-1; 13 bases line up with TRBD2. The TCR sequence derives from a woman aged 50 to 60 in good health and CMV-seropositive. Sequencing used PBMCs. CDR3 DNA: TGTGCCAGCAGCCAAACTACTAGCGGGGGGGCCAGCCCCTACAATGAGCAGTTCTTC. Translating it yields CASSQTTSGGASPYNEQFF.